A single sample gave rise to the 29 T cell receptor beta chains below, sequenced in a study of cytotoxic CD8 clonotypes in ibrutinib-treated CLL. TCRdb's copy holds only in-frame clones and misses some; the assay was immunoSEQ multiplex PCR. The sample carries 250,000 to 350,000 clones, around 76% recorded once. The sample consisted of PBMCs, taken at disease progression, from a patient treated with ibrutinib. The receptor source for this set is a human donor with chronic lymphocytic leukemia.

The V gene is TRBV7-2, the J gene TRBJ2-1; TRBD2 is a possible D gene (6 bases). The V end lost 0 bases, the J end lost 10 bases, and 10 bases lay between the germline ends. This CDR3 is 13 amino acids long. The V gene's germline CDR1 is SGHTA and CDR2 FQGNSA. CDR3 protein: CASSLAQEGEQFF. The CDR3 bases are TGTGCCAGCAGCTTAGCGCAGGAGGGCGAGCAGTTCTTC. Drawing the rest from reference TRBV7-2 and TRBJ2-1, the complete variable domain is GAGVSQSPSNKVTEKGKDVELRCDPISGHTALYWYRQSLGQGLEFLIYFQGNSAPDKSGLPSDRFSAERTGGSVSTLTIQRTQQEDSAVYLCASSLAQEGEQFFGPGTRLTVL.

J is TRBJ2-5 and V is TRBV4-1; D not certain. V dropped 0 bases and J dropped 5 bases, with 10 bases sitting between them. CDR1 and CDR2 (germline): MGHRA, YSYEKL. The CDR3 is made up of 14 amino acids. The CDR3 sequence is CASSQDPRRETQYF. The CDR3 bases are TGCGCCAGCAGCCAAGACCCCAGGCGGGAGACCCAGTACTTC.

The V call is TRBV27, the J call TRBJ1-2; D is ambiguous. Germline V gives CDR1 MNHEY, CDR2 SMNVEV (reference sequence). CDR3 length: 17 residues. With 2 bases removed from V and 0 bases from J, the gap between germline ends came to 16 bases. The CDR3 DNA reads TGTGCCAGCAGTTTACGAGGCGTTACCCTAGCTAACTATGGCTACACCTTC. This codes for CASSLRGVTLANYGYTF.

The rearrangement links TRBV10-3 to TRBJ2-3, with D unresolved. V was clipped by 7 bases and J by 0 bases, with 5 bases between them. The germline V gene encodes CDR1 ENHRY and CDR2 SYGVKD. The CDR3 length is 12 residues. This chain's CDR3 is CAIKTSTDTQYF. CDR3 sequence (DNA): TGTGCCATCAAAACTAGCACAGATACGCAGTATTTT.

This rearrangement joins TRBV10-3 to TRBJ2-5; a weak D match, TRBD2 (6 bases). Trimming left V 4 bases short and J 5 bases short, with 11 bases between. Germline lookup yields CDR1 ENHRY and CDR2 SYGVKD. This CDR3 region has 13 residues. This chain's CDR3 is CAISVAGLETQYF. Here the CDR3 DNA reads TGTGCCATCAGTGTGGCGGGGCTGGAGACCCAGTACTTC.

This rearrangement joins TRBV10-3 to TRBJ2-2; 11 bases line up with TRBD2. The V segment lost 4 bases and the J segment 0 bases; nucleotides outside the gene matches: 4. Germline V gene sequence: CDR1 ENHRY, CDR2 SYGVKD. This CDR3 is built from 17 residues. The CDR3 region has the DNA TGTGCCATCAGTGTGGTAGCGGGGGGGGCGAACACCGGGGAGCTGTTTTTT. Translation gives CAISVVAGGANTGELFF.

The chain recombines TRBV7-2 with TRBJ1-1; no reliable D call. The CDR3 spans 14 residues. Germline V gives CDR1 SGHTA, CDR2 FQGNSA. V gave up 1 base and J gave up 7 bases, with 13 bases separating them. CDR3 sequence: CASSLEWRKDEAFF. The CDR3 coding sequence is TGTGCCAGCAGCTTAGAGTGGCGGAAAGATGAAGCTTTCTTT. Using reference TRBV7-2 and TRBJ1-1 for the parts outside the CDR3, the full variable domain is GAGVSQSPSNKVTEKGKDVELRCDPISGHTALYWYRQSLGQGLEFLIYFQGNSAPDKSGLPSDRFSAERTGGSVSTLTIQRTQQEDSAVYLCASSLEWRKDEAFFGQGTRLTVV.

J is TRBJ1-2 and V is TRBV15; a possible D gene is TRBD1 (6 bases). The CDR3 runs to 16 residues. Between the trimmed V and J ends, which lost 0 bases and 4 bases, there was a span of 15 bases. The germline V gene has CDR1 LNHNV and CDR2 YYDKDF (reference sequence). CDR3 sequence (DNA): TGTGCCACCAGCAGAGATTCGACAGAGGGGGTCTATGGCTACACCTTC. Its translation: CATSRDSTEGVYGYTF.

V and J are TRBV7-2 and TRBJ2-3; no clear D. The CDR3 runs to 13 residues. The V and J ends lost 5 bases and 5 bases respectively, with 11 bases between them. Germline loops: CDR1 SGHTA, CDR2 FQGNSA. CDR3 nucleotide sequence: TGTGCCAGCAGCCCCACCGGAGAAGATACGCAGTATTTT. Its translation is CASSPTGEDTQYF.

CDR3 sequence (DNA): TGTGCCAGCAGCACCAAGACAGGGGTATGGGTGAACATTCAGTACTTC. This translates into CASSTKTGVWVNIQYF. This chain links TRBV11-2 with TRBJ2-4, with 8 bases identical to TRBD1. This CDR3 has 16 amino acids. Germline V CDR1 and CDR2: SGHAT, FQNNGV. V shed 5 bases and J 7 bases; nucleotides not matched to a gene: 13. The full variable domain, in which reference TRBV11-2 and TRBJ2-4 provide the parts outside the CDR3, is EAGVAQSPRYKIIEKRQSVAFWCNPISGHATLYWYQQILGQGPKLLIQFQNNGVVDDSQLPKDRFSAERLKGVDSTLKIQPAKLEDSAVYLCASSTKTGVWVNIQYFGAGTRLSVL.

The chain combines TRBV5-1 with TRBJ2-7; 7 nucleotides match TRBD2. V shed 4 bases and J 0 bases; nucleotides not matched to a gene: 7. CDR3 length equals 15 residues. Germline V gene sequence: CDR1 SGHRS, CDR2 YFSETQ. CDR3 bases: TGCGCCAGCAGCAGGGGACTACTCCACTCCTACGAGCAGTACTTC. Protein: CASSRGLLHSYEQYF. Based on the CDR3 plus reference TRBV5-1 and TRBJ2-7, the full variable domain is KAGVTQTPRYLIKTRGQQVTLSCSPISGHRSVSWYQQTPGQGLQFLFEYFSETQRNKGNFPGRFSGRQFSNSRSEMNVSTLELGDSALYLCASSRGLLHSYEQYFGPGTRLTVT.

The J gene is TRBJ1-1, the V gene TRBV6-5; no definite D call. This CDR3 has 15 residues. The V gene's germline CDR1 is MNHEY and CDR2 SVGAGI. V was trimmed by 0 bases and J by 0 bases, leaving 8 bases between them. The CDR3: CASSYSRDLNTEAFF. CDR3 nucleotide sequence: TGTGCCAGCAGTTACTCAAGGGATCTGAACACTGAAGCTTTCTTT.

The V gene is TRBV5-6, the J gene TRBJ2-3; D is unresolved. The V gene's germline CDR1 is SGHDT and CDR2 YYEEEE. The CDR3 has 17 residues. V lost 0 bases, J lost 1 base, and 15 bases lay in between. The CDR3 bases are TGTGCCAGCAGCTTGGTTTTTCCGTCTCAGGGCACAGATACGCAGTATTTT. Translation gives CASSLVFPSQGTDTQYF.

The chain links TRBV6-5 to TRBJ2-4; D may be TRBD2 (5 bases). This CDR3 is 14 amino acids long. Trimming took 5 bases from V and 0 from J, leaving 8 bases between them. CDR1 and CDR2 (germline): MNHEY, SVGAGI. This CDR3 is CASSQSGAKNIQYF. The CDR3 DNA reads TGTGCCAGCAGTCAAAGCGGAGCCAAAAACATTCAGTACTTC.

This clone has just one count. The chain is built from TRBV5-1 and TRBJ2-6; the D gene is possibly TRBD1 (6 bases). Germline CDR1 and CDR2: SGHRS and YFSETQ. Between the trimmed V and J ends, which lost 0 bases and 2 bases, there was a span of 12 bases. The CDR3 runs 17 residues. The CDR3 sequence is CASSLATGIPGANVLTF. CDR3 bases: TGCGCCAGCAGCTTGGCAACAGGGATACCTGGGGCCAACGTCCTGACTTTC.

The J gene is TRBJ2-1, the V gene TRBV7-2, with 7 bases matching TRBD2. Germline V gene lookup returns CDR1 SGHTA and CDR2 FQGNSA. V lost 5 bases, J lost 2 bases, and 6 bases stayed unmatched. CDR3 length: 15 amino acids. DNA of the CDR3: TGTGCCAGCAGCGAAAGACTAGCAGCCTACAATGAGCAGTTCTTC. Protein product: CASSERLAAYNEQFF.

The V call is TRBV28, the J call TRBJ2-5, with D perhaps matching TRBD2 (6 bases). V gave up 2 bases and J gave up 5 bases, with 12 bases separating them. Germline CDR1 MDHEN, CDR2 SYDVKM. This CDR3 contains 14 residues. In nucleotides, the CDR3 is TGTGCCAGCAGTTTAGGAGGGGCAAGTGAGACCCAGTACTTC. This translates into CASSLGGASETQYF. The entire variable domain, with the rest obtained from reference TRBV28 and TRBJ2-5, is as follows: DVKVTQSSRYLVKRTGEKVFLECVQDMDHENMFWYRQDPGLGLRLIYFSYDVKMKEKGDIPEGYSVSREKKERFSLILESASTNQTSMYLCASSLGGASETQYFGPGTRLLVL.

The gene calls are TRBV5-1 and TRBJ1-6; D is possibly TRBD1 (5 bases). Trimming left V 0 bases short and J 6 bases short, with 13 bases between. The CDR3 covers 16 residues. CDR1 and CDR2 from the germline V gene are SGHRS and YFSETQ. CDR3 amino acids: CASSLVSGTGNSPLHF. The CDR3 coding sequence is TGCGCCAGCAGCTTGGTGTCCGGGACGGGTAATTCACCCCTCCACTTT.

The chain combines TRBV5-1 with TRBJ2-1; possibly TRBD1 or TRBD2 for D (6 bases each). CDR3 length: 17 residues. V gave up 0 bases and J gave up 2 bases, with 15 bases separating them. Germline V CDR1 and CDR2: SGHRS, YFSETQ. The CDR3 sequence: CASSLVWGAWTYNEQFF. DNA of the CDR3: TGCGCCAGCAGCTTGGTTTGGGGGGCATGGACCTACAATGAGCAGTTCTTC.

The chain carries TRBV7-8 and TRBJ2-3; D not resolved. V lost 9 bases and J lost 5, with 3 bases in between. The CDR3 length is 9 residues. Germline V gene sequence: CDR1 SGHVS, CDR2 FQNEAQ. The CDR3 region has the DNA TGTGCCAGTGGAGATACGCAGTATTTT. It encodes CASGDTQYF.

The chain links TRBV19 to TRBJ1-1; D not certain. Between the trimmed V and J ends, which lost 4 bases and 1 base, there was a span of 16 bases. CDR1 is LNHDA and CDR2 is SQIVND in the germline V gene (reference sequence). The CDR3 is made up of 16 amino acids. CDR3 nucleotides: TGTGCCAGTAGTAGAAACCGGGGATGGGAGAACACTGAAGCTTTCTTT. As protein: CASSRNRGWENTEAFF.

This chain uses TRBV25-1 with TRBJ1-4; D remains ambiguous. The germline V and J ends were trimmed by 6 bases and 0 bases, with 5 bases remaining between them. Per the germline V gene, CDR1 is MGHDK and CDR2 is SYGVNS. The CDR3 sequence is 13 residues long. CDR3 amino acids: CASRTATNEKLFF. CDR3 nucleotide sequence: TGTGCCAGCAGAACAGCAACTAATGAAAAACTGTTTTTT.

The chain couples TRBV6-5 to TRBJ1-2; D is perhaps TRBD1 (5 bases). The V gene's germline CDR1 is MNHEY and CDR2 SVGAGI. Trimming pared 4 bases from V and 6 bases from J, leaving 15 bases between. CDR3 length equals 14 residues. The DNA of the CDR3 is TGTGCCAGCAGTTTCCTTGACAGCTCGGATGGCTACACCTTC. Translation gives CASSFLDSSDGYTF.

This clone turned up a few times. The chain recombines TRBV11-2 with TRBJ1-6; a possible D gene is TRBD1 (5 bases). Trimming cost V 2 bases and J 9 bases, with 11 bases left between them. CDR1 and CDR2 (germline): SGHAT, FQNNGV. This CDR3 has 14 amino acids. Here the CDR3 reads CASSLQGMSSPLHF. CDR3 sequence (DNA): TGTGCCAGCAGCTTACAGGGAATGAGTTCACCCCTCCACTTT.

This sequence joins TRBV9 and TRBJ1-2; D possibly corresponds to TRBD1 (5 bases). The CDR3 runs to 14 residues. V shed 4 bases and J shed 5 bases, with 15 bases lying between them. Germline assignment: CDR1 SGDLS and CDR2 YYNGEE. This CDR3 reads CASSTRGLLYGYTF. CDR3 coding DNA: TGTGCCAGCAGCACCCGGGGCCTTCTATATGGCTACACCTTC.

The chain carries TRBV11-2 and TRBJ2-7, with 10 bases that match TRBD1. The CDR3 contains 15 residues. Germline values: CDR1 SGHAT, CDR2 FQNNGV. V gave up 4 bases and J gave up 4 bases; unmatched junction bases: 7. In DNA form, the CDR3 reads TGTGCCAGCAGCTCCCCGGGACAGGGGAGTTACGAGCAGTACTTC. As protein: CASSSPGQGSYEQYF.

This sequence joins TRBV2 and TRBJ2-7; 8 bases map to TRBD1. Looked up from germline, CDR1 is SNHLY and CDR2 is FYNNEI. CDR3 length: 14 residues. V lost 6 bases to trimming and J lost 2 bases; unmatched junction nucleotides: 6. DNA of the CDR3: TGTGCCAGCAGCCTGGACAGGGATACCTACGAGCAGTACTTC. Translating gives CASSLDRDTYEQYF.

This chain connects TRBV5-6 to TRBJ2-3; 9 bases align to TRBD2. Germline CDR1 and CDR2: SGHDT and YYEEEE. This CDR3 comprises 17 residues. V shed 1 base, J shed 0 bases, and the junction held 6 bases outside the gene matches. CDR3 sequence reads: CASSLLTSGSSTDTQYF. DNA for the CDR3: TGTGCCAGCAGCTTGCTGACTAGCGGATCTAGCACAGATACGCAGTATTTT.

This chain joins TRBV4-1 and TRBJ2-2; D is undetermined. The CDR3 runs 16 residues. The V gene's germline CDR1 is MGHRA and CDR2 YSYEKL. The ends were cut back, 4 bases at V and 0 bases at J, with 12 bases in the middle. The CDR3 protein is CASSPRSDANTGELFF. The DNA of the CDR3 is TGCGCCAGCAGCCCCCGCTCAGACGCGAACACCGGGGAGCTGTTTTTT.